Below are 29 T cell receptor beta chains sequenced from a single sample in a study of graft-versus-host responses after intestinal transplantation. No antigens are known for them. Repertoires were generated with immunoSEQ multiplex PCR, while TCRdb's copy carries only in-frame clones and drops some. This table has about 100,000 clones, approximately 84% appearing once. This sample comprised unstimulated CD4+ T cells sorted from spleen or lymph node cells, obtained before intestinal transplant. These receptors came from a human donor who received an intestinal transplant.

As concerns this clone: In the same sample, other DNA sequences code for this CDR3. The chain joins TRBV11-2 to TRBJ2-3; 12 bases are shared with TRBD2. CDR1 is SGHAT, CDR2 FQNNGV, per germline. This CDR3 has 16 amino acids. The junction had 3 bases not matched to a gene; V was cut back by 5 bases and J by 0 bases. CDR3 bases: TGTGCCAGCAGCCCTCTAGCGGGAGGGAGCACAGATACGCAGTATTTT. It translates to CASSPLAGGSTDTQYF.

V and J are TRBV7-3 and TRBJ2-3, with TRBD2 matching over 10 bases. CDR1 and CDR2 from the germline V gene are SGHTA and FQGTGA. The CDR3 covers 15 residues. V was clipped by 5 bases and J by 1 base; unmatched bases: 3. The CDR3 region has the DNA TGTGCCAGCAGCCCGAGCGGGGGGGGCACAGATACGCAGTATTTT. This translates into CASSPSGGGTDTQYF.

The chain couples TRBV10-2 to TRBJ2-1, with 13 bases identical to TRBD2. Per germline, CDR1 WSHSY and CDR2 SAAADI. The junction had 4 bases not matched to a gene; V was cut back by 3 bases and J by 5 bases. The CDR3 sequence is 16 residues long. CDR3 bases: TGCGCCAGCAGTGAACCGGGACTAGCGGGACACAATGAGCAGTTCTTC. Protein: CASSEPGLAGHNEQFF.

CDR3 coding DNA: TGTGCCAGCAGTTTCGACAGGAACTATGGCTACACCTTC. This encodes CASSFDRNYGYTF. V usage is TRBV6-1 and J usage is TRBJ1-2; tentative D call: TRBD1 (6 bases). The CDR3 contains 13 residues. Trimming left V 5 bases short and J 2 bases short, with 9 bases between. Germline V gene sequence: CDR1 MNHNS, CDR2 SASEGT.

V usage is TRBV6-1 and J usage is TRBJ1-5; D gene ambiguous. Per the germline V gene, CDR1 is MNHNS and CDR2 is SASEGT. This CDR3 has 14 residues. Trimming removed 1 base at V and 6 bases at J, with 10 bases between. CDR3 amino acids: CASSEVDGGQPQHF. CDR3 in DNA: TGTGCCAGCAGTGAAGTGGATGGAGGTCAGCCCCAGCATTTT.

The J gene is TRBJ1-1, the V gene TRBV6-6; no firm D call. CDR1 and CDR2 (germline): MNHNY, SVGAGI (reference sequence). The V end lost 5 bases, the J end lost 6 bases, and 13 bases lay between the germline ends. This CDR3 contains 13 residues. As DNA, the CDR3 is TGTGCCAGCAGTATTAACCTTATGGCTGAAGCTTTCTTT. Translation gives CASSINLMAEAFF.

This rearrangement joins TRBV6-5 to TRBJ2-7; TRBD1 matches at 11 bases. Unmatched junction bases numbered 7, after V lost 6 bases and J lost 3 bases. The CDR3 is made up of 15 amino acids. Germline loops: CDR1 MNHEY, CDR2 SVGAGI. Here the CDR3 reads CASSRPGQGDYEQYF. CDR3 nucleotide sequence: TGTGCCAGCAGCAGACCGGGACAGGGGGACTACGAGCAGTACTTC.

The chain carries TRBV14 and TRBJ2-1; D is uncertain. The germline V gene has CDR1 SGHDN and CDR2 FVKESK. The CDR3 length is 17 residues. Trimming removed 0 bases from V and 0 bases from J, with 12 bases in between. The CDR3 spells CASSQEPRVSSYNEQFF. CDR3 DNA: TGTGCCAGCAGCCAAGAACCCCGGGTAAGCTCCTACAATGAGCAGTTCTTC. The whole variable domain, filled in from reference TRBV14 and TRBJ2-1, reads EAGVTQFPSHSVIEKGQTVTLRCDPISGHDNLYWYRRVMGKEIKFLLHFVKESKQDESGMPNNRFLAERTGGTYSTLKVQPAELEDSGVYFCASSQEPRVSSYNEQFFGPGTRLTVL.

J is TRBJ2-1 and V is TRBV27; TRBD1 might be the D (5 bases). The CDR3 runs 16 residues. The germline V gene encodes CDR1 MNHEY and CDR2 SMNVEV (reference sequence). V lost 4 bases to trimming and J lost 6 bases, with 19 bases between them. The CDR3 DNA reads TGTGCCAGCAGTTCCTCCAGGGAATGGCAGGTCAATGAGCAGTTCTTC. It translates to CASSSSREWQVNEQFF.

With respect to this clone: A read error may produce the germline difference seen at one junction end. The sample contains more than one DNA sequence encoding this CDR3. The chain recombines TRBV5-4 with TRBJ1-1; D uncertain. The CDR3 runs 15 residues. Germline loops: CDR1 SGHNT, CDR2 YYREEE (reference sequence). The CDR3 region is CASSLEWTANTEAFF. For the CDR3, the DNA is TGTGCCAGCAGCTTGGAGTGGACCGCCAACACTGAAGCCTTCTTT.

J is TRBJ1-1 and V is TRBV19; TRBD1 is a possible D gene (5 bases). V was trimmed by 5 bases and J by 1 base, leaving 8 bases between them. CDR3 length: 13 residues. Germline V gene data show CDR1 as LNHDA and CDR2 as SQIVND (reference sequence). The DNA of the CDR3 is TGTGCCAGTAGTCGACAGCCGAACACTGAAGCTTTCTTT. Translating it yields CASSRQPNTEAFF.

CDR3: CASRDGTGQQETQYF. The DNA for the CDR3 is TGCGCCAGCCGGGACGGAACCGGACAACAAGAGACCCAGTACTTC. The chain combines TRBV5-1 with TRBJ2-5; D may match TRBD1 or TRBD2 (5 bases each). The CDR3 sequence is 15 residues long. Germline lookup yields CDR1 SGHRS and CDR2 YFSETQ. The V end was cut by 7 bases, the J end by 2 bases, with 18 bases between.

The chain is built from TRBV7-9 and TRBJ2-5, with a weak D call TRBD2 (5 bases). The CDR3 is 15 residues long. The V gene's germline CDR1 is SEHNR and CDR2 FQNEAQ (reference sequence). V gave up 7 bases and J gave up 5 bases, with 20 bases separating them. CDR3 sequence: CASTRVGVVDETQYF. DNA of the CDR3: TGTGCCAGCACCAGAGTGGGAGTGGTGGATGAGACCCAGTACTTC. The entire variable domain, with the rest obtained from reference TRBV7-9 and TRBJ2-5, is as follows: DTGVSQNPRHKITKRGQNVTFRCDPISEHNRLYWYRQTLGQGPEFLTYFQNEAQLEKSRLLSDRFSAERPKGSFSTLEIQRTEQGDSAMYLCASTRVGVVDETQYFGPGTRLLVL.

The rearrangement joins TRBV11-2 to TRBJ2-7; TRBD2 is a possible D gene (6 bases). The CDR3 length is 16 residues. Germline V gives CDR1 SGHAT, CDR2 FQNNGV. The ends were cut back, 3 bases at V and 4 bases at J, with 19 bases in the middle. CDR3 protein: CASSFNSGVGGYEQYF. The CDR3 DNA follows: TGTGCCAGCAGCTTCAATTCGGGGGTTGGGGGGTACGAGCAGTACTTC.

The genes are TRBV5-1 and TRBJ2-4; 9 bases fit TRBD2. The CDR3 runs 15 residues. Germline CDR1 SGHRS, CDR2 YFSETQ. After removal of 1 base from V and 3 bases from J, the junction contained 2 bases not matched to a gene. The CDR3 DNA is TGCGCCAGCAGCTTGACTAGCGGGTTCAAAAACATTCAGTACTTC. Translating gives CASSLTSGFKNIQYF.

The V call is TRBV15, the J call TRBJ1-1; TRBD1 is a possible D gene (6 bases). Looked up from germline, CDR1 is LNHNV and CDR2 is YYDKDF (reference sequence). V lost 7 bases and J 4 bases, leaving 16 bases between the germline ends. This CDR3 is built from 14 residues. The chain's CDR3 is CATTIIQGGTEAFF. CDR3 nucleotide sequence: TGTGCCACCACCATAATACAGGGAGGCACTGAAGCTTTCTTT. Together with reference TRBV15 and TRBJ1-1, the CDR3 gives the full variable domain: DAMVIQNPRYQVTQFGKPVTLSCSQTLNHNVMYWYQQKSSQAPKLLFHYYDKDFNNEADTPDNFQSRRPNTSFCFLDIRSPGLGDTAMYLCATTIIQGGTEAFFGQGTRLTVV.

The J gene is TRBJ2-7, the V gene TRBV9; 10 bases fit TRBD1. Trimming at V came to 1 base and at J to 4 bases, leaving 2 bases not matched to a gene. Germline lookup yields CDR1 SGDLS and CDR2 YYNGEE. This CDR3 spans 14 amino acids. The CDR3 region has the DNA TGTGCCAGCAGCGTAACGGGACAGGGGTACGAGCAGTACTTC. Residues: CASSVTGQGYEQYF.

The chain employs TRBV11-2 and TRBJ1-2; TRBD1 might be the D (5 bases). Germline V gene sequence: CDR1 SGHAT, CDR2 FQNNGV. V lost 1 base and J lost 5, with 11 bases in between. This CDR3 contains 14 residues. The CDR3 DNA sequence: TGTGCCAGCAGCTTAGTCCGTGGGGGTTATGGCTACACCTTC. Protein sequence: CASSLVRGGYGYTF.

The rearrangement joins TRBV5-1 to TRBJ1-1; D call uncertain. The CDR3 consists of 14 residues. Looked up from germline, CDR1 is SGHRS and CDR2 is YFSETQ. Trimming left V 0 bases short and J 0 bases short, with 6 bases between. For the CDR3, the DNA is TGCGCCAGCAGCTTGGCCAGACTGAACACTGAAGCTTTCTTT. Its protein product is CASSLARLNTEAFF. Filled out from reference TRBV5-1 and TRBJ1-1, the complete variable domain reads KAGVTQTPRYLIKTRGQQVTLSCSPISGHRSVSWYQQTPGQGLQFLFEYFSETQRNKGNFPGRFSGRQFSNSRSEMNVSTLELGDSALYLCASSLARLNTEAFFGQGTRLTVV.

The chain carries TRBV7-3 and TRBJ2-5, with 9 positions matching TRBD2. The J segment lost 5 bases and the V segment lost 6 bases, leaving 10 bases of the junction unmatched. The CDR3 consists of 15 residues. The germline gives CDR1 SGHTA, CDR2 FQGTGA. The CDR3 region is CASSVQAGGVETQYF. CDR3 coding DNA: TGTGCCAGCAGTGTACAAGCGGGGGGCGTGGAGACCCAGTACTTC.

The J gene is TRBJ2-1, the V gene TRBV5-1, with TRBD2 matching over 9 bases. Looked up from germline, CDR1 is SGHRS and CDR2 is YFSETQ. The CDR3 covers 15 residues. With V trimmed by 2 bases and J by 2 bases, 2 bases remained unmatched. CDR3 protein: CASSFSGGTYNEQFF. Written as DNA, the CDR3 is TGCGCCAGCAGCTTCAGCGGGGGGACCTACAATGAGCAGTTCTTC. Complete variable domain (other parts from reference TRBV5-1 and TRBJ2-1): KAGVTQTPRYLIKTRGQQVTLSCSPISGHRSVSWYQQTPGQGLQFLFEYFSETQRNKGNFPGRFSGRQFSNSRSEMNVSTLELGDSALYLCASSFSGGTYNEQFFGPGTRLTVL.

V usage is TRBV4-2 and J usage is TRBJ1-3, with D perhaps matching TRBD1 (6 bases). Deletions cut 4 bases from V and 1 base from J, with 20 bases between. The CDR3 covers 18 residues. Germline CDR1 and CDR2: LGHNA and YNFKEQ. The CDR3 spells CASSLQFGQGISGNTIYF. CDR3 DNA: TGTGCCAGCAGCCTACAGTTTGGTCAGGGGATATCTGGAAACACCATATATTTT.

In the case of this clone: One end of the junction does not line up with germline, which may come from a read error. This chain connects TRBV5-1 to TRBJ1-1; D remains unclear. The CDR3 is made up of 14 amino acids. The V gene's germline CDR1 is SGHRS and CDR2 YFSETQ. The CDR3, as DNA: TGCGCCAGCAGCTTCGACGGTGTGAAGACTGAAGCTTTCTTT. This translates into CASSFDGVKTEAFF.

The chain employs TRBV14 and TRBJ2-7; D tentatively fits TRBD1 or TRBD2 (5 bases each). CDR1 is SGHDN and CDR2 is FVKESK in the germline V gene. The CDR3 is made up of 16 amino acids. V was pared by 3 bases and J by 1 base, with 16 bases between. CDR3 amino acids: CASSHPFGGVSYEQYF. CDR3 bases: TGTGCCAGCAGCCACCCCTTTGGGGGAGTTTCCTACGAGCAGTACTTC.

The chain is built from TRBV27 and TRBJ2-7, with 8 bases lining up with TRBD1. The germline V gene encodes CDR1 MNHEY and CDR2 SMNVEV (reference sequence). The CDR3 has 14 residues. V was pared by 6 bases and J by 6 bases, with 10 bases of the junction left unmatched. This chain's CDR3 is CASRDRAAGGEQYF. As DNA, the CDR3 is TGTGCCAGCAGGGACAGGGCAGCAGGCGGCGAGCAGTACTTC.

This clone came up once. The rearrangement uses TRBV4-2 and TRBJ2-5; 7 bases fit TRBD2. Per the germline V gene, CDR1 is LGHNA and CDR2 is YNFKEQ. V lost 3 bases, J lost 0 bases, and 7 bases stayed unmatched. The CDR3 is made up of 16 amino acids. The CDR3 is CASSQRGAGNQETQYF. In nucleotides, the CDR3 is TGTGCCAGCAGCCAGCGAGGAGCGGGGAACCAAGAGACCCAGTACTTC.

V gene TRBV5-1 combines with J gene TRBJ2-3, with D possibly TRBD2 on 5 matching bases. The germline gives CDR1 SGHRS, CDR2 YFSETQ. V was trimmed by 7 bases and J by 2 bases, leaving 14 bases between them. CDR3 size: 14 residues. The CDR3 loop is CASWTGGPTDTQYF. CDR3 sequence (DNA): TGCGCCAGCTGGACTGGCGGTCCCACAGATACGCAGTATTTT.

The chain joins TRBV5-1 to TRBJ1-4; 8 bases line up with TRBD1. V was pared by 4 bases and J by 1 base, with 3 bases of the junction left unmatched. CDR3 length equals 15 residues. Germline V lookup: CDR1 SGHRS, CDR2 YFSETQ. As DNA, the CDR3 is TGCGCCAGCAGCCTCGGGACAGGAACTAATGAAAAACTGTTTTTT. This gives the protein CASSLGTGTNEKLFF. Full variable domain (missing parts from reference TRBV5-1 and TRBJ1-4): KAGVTQTPRYLIKTRGQQVTLSCSPISGHRSVSWYQQTPGQGLQFLFEYFSETQRNKGNFPGRFSGRQFSNSRSEMNVSTLELGDSALYLCASSLGTGTNEKLFFGSGTQLSVL.

V is TRBV4-1 and J is TRBJ2-7, with D possibly being TRBD1 (6 bases). The CDR3 runs 14 residues. Germline V CDR1 and CDR2: MGHRA, YSYEKL. Trimming cost V 4 bases and J 0 bases, with 10 bases left between them. CDR3 nucleotides: TGCGCCAGCAGCCTCCGGGACACCTCCTACGAGCAGTACTTC. The encoded protein is CASSLRDTSYEQYF.